This record looks at one T cell receptor beta chain sequence and its context. No antigen is known for it. This record belongs to a study of CD4+ T cells in melanoma. The assay was immunoSEQ multiplex PCR, and TCRdb's table has in-frame clones only and misses some. Counted here are around 10,000 clones, roughly 65% occurring once; the ten biggest clones make up approximately 11%. Points from the study as a whole: Reportedly, melanoma neoantigen-specific CD4+ T cells showed varied differentiation states. CD8+ T cell, macrophage and B cell function reportedly correlated with neoantigen-specific CD4+ T cells.

Sequencing input: cells from a culture (not recorded whether cultured in vitro). This sequence was found in a human donor with melanoma.

The CDR3 coding sequence is TGTGCCAGTAGTATCAACGAGGGGAGAGAGACCCAGTACTTC. Translation: CASSINEGRETQYF. The chain combines TRBV19 with TRBJ2-5; D is possibly TRBD1 or TRBD2 (5 bases each). In germline, CDR1 is LNHDA, CDR2 SQIVND (reference sequence). The ends were cut back, 3 bases at V and 4 bases at J, with 12 bases in the middle. CDR3 length: 14 residues. The full variable domain, rest sourced from reference TRBV19 and TRBJ2-5, is DGGITQSPKYLFRKEGQNVTLSCEQNLNHDAMYWYRQDPGQGLRLIYYSQIVNDFQKGDIAEGYSVSREKKESFPLTVTSAQKNPTAFYLCASSINEGRETQYFGPGTRLLVL.